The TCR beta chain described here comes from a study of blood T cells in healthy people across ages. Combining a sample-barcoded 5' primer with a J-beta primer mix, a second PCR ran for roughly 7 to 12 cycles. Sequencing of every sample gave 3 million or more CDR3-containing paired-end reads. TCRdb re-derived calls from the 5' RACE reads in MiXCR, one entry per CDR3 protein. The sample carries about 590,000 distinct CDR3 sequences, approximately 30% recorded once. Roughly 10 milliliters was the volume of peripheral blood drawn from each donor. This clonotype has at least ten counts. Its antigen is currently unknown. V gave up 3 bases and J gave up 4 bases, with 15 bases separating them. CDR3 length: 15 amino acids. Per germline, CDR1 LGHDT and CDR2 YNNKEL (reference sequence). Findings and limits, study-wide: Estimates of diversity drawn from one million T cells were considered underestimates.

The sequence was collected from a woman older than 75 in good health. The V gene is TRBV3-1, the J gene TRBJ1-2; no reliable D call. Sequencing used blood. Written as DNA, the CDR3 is TGTGCCAGCAGCCATTACGGACCGCCCGGCTATGGCTACACCTTC. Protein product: CASSHYGPPGYGYTF.